These T cell receptor beta chains were read from a single sample in a study of T-cell memory formation after mild COVID-19. TCRdb passed the 5' RACE reads through MiXCR, listing each CDR3 protein once. The sample yields around 200,000 distinct CDR3 sequences, about 20% seen once. The specimen was PBMCs or a T cell subset sorted from them (not recorded which). These receptors originate from an adult woman who had mild COVID-19 (a few samples of this study predate the infection). Cell type and time point are not known. The conserved cysteine and the conserved F or W are not part of the CDR3 here. The D gene is left open where the match is weak.

v_gene | d_gene | len | CDR3aa
TRBV28 | TRBD1 | 14 | ASRLDRDRVIYGYT
TRBV13 | TRBD2 | 12 | ASGDREVSYEQY
TRBV30 | . | 9 | AWSVWEEQF
TRBV7-6 | . | 11 | ASSVDGGHEQY
TRBV5-1 | . | 11 | ASSFDKTYEQY
TRBV10-3 | TRBD2 | 17 | AISPPGLAGGTGAGELF
TRBV7-9 | . | 12 | ASSPVGVQETQY
TRBV9 | TRBD2 | 13 | ASSVVVAGWNEQF
TRBV7-2 | . | 13 | ASSPLMEGWNEQF
TRBV7-2 | . | 14 | ASSLRVHGSYNEQF
TRBV24-1 | TRBD2 | 13 | ATSDSGTSRDTQY
TRBV5-1 | TRBD2 | 11 | ASTSGGTDTQY
TRBV6-6 | . | 15 | ATTSDREWGEGYGYT
TRBV7-9 | . | 10 | ASSSPGGELF
TRBV5-6 | . | 11 | ASSPKLRDGYT
TRBV7-9 | . | 12 | ASSAPIGYNEQF
TRBV5-1 | . | 12 | ASSMEDEDEKLF
TRBV6-2/TRBV6-3 | . | 13 | ASSYTPLSYNEQF
TRBV4-3 | TRBD2 | 15 | ASSQRTSASSYNEQF
TRBV5-1 | TRBD1 | 14 | ASSLSGTGVSSGQY
TRBV5-1 | TRBD1 | 15 | ASRSGTGVLMAGELF
TRBV20-1 | . | 10 | SARPRGYEQY
TRBV3-1 | . | 14 | ASSQESGIEGNGYT
TRBV9 | TRBD1 | 13 | ASSDTTGEVDTQY
TRBV7-6 | . | 12 | ASSFRWGSYEQY
TRBV7-9 | . | 12 | ASSPPGQSYGYT
TRBV12-3/TRBV12-4 | . | 12 | ASIPGTPYNEQF
TRBV29-1 | TRBD1 | 15 | SVEGTGGITIPNEQF